The 31 T cell receptor beta chains below come from one sample, sequenced in a study of CD4 T cells in relation to SARS-CoV-2 and coronaviruses. Unexposed donor CD4+ T cells date from 2011-2018, before the COVID-19 pandemic. Repertoires were generated with immunoSEQ multiplex PCR, while TCRdb's copy carries only in-frame clones and drops some. The table includes about 65,000 clones, around 87% detected once. Sequencing was carried out using memory CD4+ T cells from PBMCs. Receptors originate from a human donor in good health.

The chain has TRBV11-3 and TRBJ2-1, with D perhaps matching TRBD1 (6 bases). Deletions cut 3 bases from V and 4 bases from J, with 10 bases between. Germline-derived CDR1 and CDR2 are SGHNT and YENEEA. This CDR3 comprises 14 residues. The CDR3 DNA reads as TGTGCCAGCAGCTTTACAGGGTTTTACAATGAGCAGTTCTTC. Protein: CASSFTGFYNEQFF.

This clone appeared a few times. The chain employs TRBV6-6 and TRBJ2-7, with TRBD2 matching over 9 bases. The CDR3 runs to 15 residues. The J segment lost 6 bases and the V segment lost 0 bases, leaving 6 bases of the junction unmatched. Germline CDR1 reads MNHNY; CDR2 reads SVGAGI (reference sequence). DNA for the CDR3: TGTGCCAGCAGTTACTCAGGGACTAGCTATTCCGAGCAGTACTTC. As protein: CASSYSGTSYSEQYF.

The chain couples TRBV5-6 to TRBJ2-5, with 7 bases lining up with TRBD2. This CDR3 region has 14 residues. With V trimmed by 5 bases and J by 4 bases, 8 bases remained unmatched. Per germline, CDR1 SGHDT and CDR2 YYEEEE. Written as DNA, the CDR3 is TGTGCCAGCAGTCCTAGCGGTGGGGGAGAGACCCAGTACTTC. It is translated as CASSPSGGGETQYF. The variable domain in full, completed from reference TRBV5-6 and TRBJ2-5, reads DAGVTQSPTHLIKTRGQQVTLRCSPKSGHDTVSWYQQALGQGPQFIFQYYEEEERQRGNFPDRFSGHQFPNYSSELNVNALLLGDSALYLCASSPSGGGETQYFGPGTRLLVL.

The genes are TRBV7-3 and TRBJ2-2; no definite D call. Trimming shortened V by 5 bases and J by 3 bases, and 4 bases separated the two germline ends. CDR3 size: 12 residues. In germline, CDR1 is SGHTA, CDR2 FQGTGA. CDR3 DNA: TGTGCCAGCAGCGGGCACACCGGGGAGCTGTTTTTT. This encodes CASSGHTGELFF.

This CDR3 is CASSPGPRGANVLTF. In DNA, the CDR3 is TGTGCCAGTAGTCCGGGACCGAGGGGGGCCAACGTCCTGACTTTC. The chain has TRBV19 and TRBJ2-6; D tentatively fits TRBD1 or TRBD2 (5 bases each). The CDR3 sequence is 15 residues long. CDR1 and CDR2 (germline): LNHDA, SQIVND (reference sequence). Trimming cost V 5 bases and J 4 bases, with 12 bases left between them.

V and J are TRBV2 and TRBJ2-3, with TRBD2 identical over 12 bases. Looked up from germline, CDR1 is SNHLY and CDR2 is FYNNEI. The CDR3 loop spans 16 amino acids. Germline trimming cut 8 bases from V and 1 base from J; bases unmatched to any gene: 7. The CDR3 coding sequence is TGTGCCAGCGGACCGGGACTAGCGGGCGGCACAGATACGCAGTATTTT. This sequence encodes CASGPGLAGGTDTQYF.

This chain uses TRBV6-6 with TRBJ1-2, with D possibly TRBD1 on 6 matching bases. The ends were cut back, 6 bases at V and 3 bases at J, with 17 bases in the middle. Germline V gene data show CDR1 as MNHNY and CDR2 as SVGAGI (reference sequence). The CDR3 has 15 residues. The CDR3 DNA sequence: TGTGCCAGCAGGACATCCGGGACACTACACTATGGCTACACCTTC. Its protein product is CASRTSGTLHYGYTF.

This clone was seen more than once but under ten times. The genes are TRBV7-2 and TRBJ2-7, with 13 bases identical to TRBD2. The CDR3 consists of 16 residues. After removal of 6 bases from V and 1 base from J, the junction contained 6 bases not matched to a gene. CDR1 is SGHTA and CDR2 is FQGNSA in the germline V gene. The CDR3 region is CASRPTSGGGSYEQYF. In DNA, the CDR3 is TGTGCCAGCAGACCTACTAGCGGGGGGGGTTCCTACGAGCAGTACTTC.

The chain couples TRBV5-1 to TRBJ2-1; the D gene is possibly TRBD2 (7 bases). This CDR3 has 17 amino acids. From germline, CDR1 is SGHRS and CDR2 YFSETQ. V dropped 4 bases and J dropped 4 bases, with 21 bases sitting between them. The CDR3 is CASSPRGAVSAYNEQFF. The CDR3 DNA follows: TGCGCCAGCAGCCCCCGGGGGGCGGTCTCTGCATACAATGAGCAGTTCTTC.

CDR3 residues: CASSELAPYF. CDR3 in DNA: TGTGCCAGCAGTGAATTAGCCCCGTACTTC. The chain couples TRBV6-1 to TRBJ2-5; D unclear. The CDR3 sequence is 10 residues long. Per germline, CDR1 MNHNS and CDR2 SASEGT. V gave up 2 bases and J gave up 13 bases, with 8 bases separating them.

The chain recombines TRBV18 with TRBJ1-5; TRBD1 matches 7 bases. V was clipped by 3 bases and J by 4 bases; unmatched bases: 6. The CDR3 contains 15 residues. Germline V gene sequence: CDR1 KGHSH, CDR2 LQKENI. The CDR3 DNA follows: TGTGCCAGCTCACCCCGACAGGGACAAAATCAGCCCCAGCATTTT. This sequence encodes CASSPRQGQNQPQHF.

The genes are TRBV5-1 and TRBJ2-5; perhaps TRBD1 as D (5 bases). The V gene lost 3 bases and the J gene lost 1 base, with 22 bases spanning the gap. This CDR3 has 18 amino acids. Germline-derived CDR1 and CDR2 are SGHRS and YFSETQ. The CDR3 DNA reads TGCGCCAGCAGCTACAGCCCTTTGGGGCAAGCCTCCCAAGAGACCCAGTACTTC. It yields the protein CASSYSPLGQASQETQYF.

The rearrangement links TRBV5-4 to TRBJ2-3, with D uncertain. V lost 7 bases, J lost 3 bases, and 15 bases lay in between. The germline V gene encodes CDR1 SGHNT and CDR2 YYREEE (reference sequence). The CDR3 is made up of 14 amino acids. CDR3 in amino acids: CASSGRAYTDTQYF. CDR3 bases: TGTGCCAGCTCCGGTCGGGCTTATACAGATACGCAGTATTTT.

This chain uses TRBV6-5 with TRBJ2-1, with TRBD1 matching 10 bases. Trimming cost V 4 bases and J 6 bases; bases outside gene matches: 3. The germline gives CDR1 MNHEY, CDR2 SVGAGI. This CDR3 contains 14 residues. CDR3 DNA: TGTGCCAGCAGTTGGACAGGGGGGATCAATGAGCAGTTCTTC. Amino acids: CASSWTGGINEQFF.

This chain uses TRBV30 with TRBJ1-1; 7 bases are a match to TRBD1. Trimming cost V 5 bases and J 7 bases; bases outside gene matches: 10. CDR1 and CDR2 (germline): GTSNPN, SVGIG (reference sequence). The length of the CDR3 is 13 residues. CDR3 amino acids: CAWELTGASEAFF. Written as DNA, the CDR3 is TGTGCCTGGGAACTTACAGGGGCGAGTGAAGCTTTCTTT.

The rearrangement uses TRBV7-3 and TRBJ1-1; D remains ambiguous. Germline values: CDR1 SGHTA, CDR2 FQGTGA. The CDR3 is made up of 17 amino acids. V shed 2 bases and J shed 0 bases, with 16 bases lying between them. CDR3: CASSLWAFGRLNTEAFF. Written as DNA, the CDR3 is TGTGCCAGCAGCTTATGGGCTTTCGGCAGATTGAACACTGAAGCTTTCTTT.

A single count supports this clone. The V gene is TRBV19, the J gene TRBJ1-4, with a tentative D call TRBD1 (5 bases). The CDR3 is 14 amino acids. With 3 bases removed from V and 4 bases from J, the gap between germline ends came to 9 bases. Germline CDR1 is LNHDA and CDR2 is SQIVND (reference sequence). CDR3 amino acids: CASSIGHSNEKLFF. In nucleotides, the CDR3 is TGTGCCAGTAGTATCGGACACAGTAATGAAAAACTGTTTTTT.

V is TRBV7-9 and J is TRBJ2-3, with D unresolved. CDR1 SEHNR and CDR2 FQNEAQ come from the germline V gene (reference sequence). Trimming removed 5 bases at V and 2 bases at J, with 11 bases between. CDR3 length equals 14 residues. The CDR3 spells CASSASMTTDTQYF. CDR3 nucleotide sequence: TGTGCCAGCAGCGCCTCTATGACCACAGATACGCAGTATTTT. Complete variable domain (other parts from reference TRBV7-9 and TRBJ2-3): DTGVSQNPRHKITKRGQNVTFRCDPISEHNRLYWYRQTLGQGPEFLTYFQNEAQLEKSRLLSDRFSAERPKGSFSTLEIQRTEQGDSAMYLCASSASMTTDTQYFGPGTRLTVL.

The chain joins TRBV9 to TRBJ1-1; tentative D call: TRBD1 (6 bases). Trimming stripped 3 bases from V and 4 bases from J, with 19 bases between. CDR1 is SGDLS, CDR2 YYNGEE, per germline. CDR3 length equals 16 residues. CDR3 loop: CASSERGSGRGTEAFF. The CDR3 nucleotides are TGTGCCAGCAGCGAGAGGGGGAGTGGAAGGGGCACTGAAGCTTTCTTT.

V usage is TRBV7-8 and J usage is TRBJ1-6; D unresolved. The V end was cut by 5 bases, the J end by 0 bases, with 8 bases between. CDR1 and CDR2 (germline): SGHVS, FQNEAQ. This CDR3 region has 15 residues. The CDR3 DNA reads TGTGCCAGCAGCCGAGGGAGCTCCTATAATTCACCCCTCCACTTT. As protein: CASSRGSSYNSPLHF.

Only one count was recorded for this clone. The chain couples TRBV5-1 to TRBJ2-7, with 7 bases that match TRBD1. CDR1 and CDR2 (germline): SGHRS, YFSETQ. CDR3 length: 17 residues. Trimming cost V 3 bases and J 2 bases; bases outside gene matches: 14. CDR3 amino acids: CASSSSINPGQPYEQYF. The CDR3 DNA is TGCGCCAGCAGCTCCTCTATCAACCCGGGACAGCCCTACGAGCAGTACTTC. Using reference TRBV5-1 and TRBJ2-7 for the parts outside the CDR3, the full variable domain is KAGVTQTPRYLIKTRGQQVTLSCSPISGHRSVSWYQQTPGQGLQFLFEYFSETQRNKGNFPGRFSGRQFSNSRSEMNVSTLELGDSALYLCASSSSINPGQPYEQYFGPGTRLTVT.

V usage is TRBV5-1 and J usage is TRBJ2-3; D remains unclear. Germline-derived CDR1 and CDR2 are SGHRS and YFSETQ. V was clipped by 7 bases and J by 3 bases, with 18 bases between them. CDR3 length equals 15 residues. The CDR3 nucleotides are TGCGCCAGCTCCCAAGATTTGGCAACAACAGATACGCAGTATTTT. Translating gives CASSQDLATTDTQYF.

The chain recombines TRBV4-2 with TRBJ1-6; 11 bases map to TRBD1. The J segment lost 8 bases and the V segment lost 0 bases, leaving 6 bases of the junction unmatched. This CDR3 contains 17 residues. Germline CDR1 reads LGHNA; CDR2 reads YNFKEQ. CDR3 in DNA: TGTGCCAGCAGCCAAGATATTTGGGACAGGGGGGATTCACCCCTCCACTTT. Translation: CASSQDIWDRGDSPLHF.

The chain uses TRBV30 and TRBJ1-4; 8 nucleotides match TRBD1. Germline CDR1 reads GTSNPN; CDR2 reads SVGIG (reference sequence). Trimming removed 8 bases from V and 8 bases from J; junction bases left unmatched: 10. The CDR3 length is 13 residues. The CDR3 loop reads CAGHRGIGEKLFF. The CDR3 DNA is TGTGCCGGCCACAGGGGGATTGGCGAAAAACTGTTTTTT.

The V call is TRBV29-1, the J call TRBJ1-1, with D hard to call. The V and J ends lost 4 bases and 3 bases respectively, with 6 bases between them. Germline CDR1 and CDR2: SQVTM and ANQGSEA. The CDR3 has 11 residues. The CDR3 spells CSVGGDTEAFF. In DNA, the CDR3 is TGCAGCGTTGGGGGTGACACTGAAGCTTTCTTT.

The CDR3 nucleotides read TGTGCCAGCAGCGCCGACAGACTTACCGGGGAGCTGTTTTTT. Amino acids: CASSADRLTGELFF. J is TRBJ2-2 and V is TRBV6-4; tentative D call: TRBD1 (5 bases). This CDR3 contains 14 residues. With 6 bases removed from V and 5 bases from J, the gap between germline ends came to 13 bases. CDR1 is MRHNA and CDR2 is SNTAGT in the germline V gene.

The chain has TRBV19 and TRBJ2-3, with 8 bases that match TRBD2. The germline V gene encodes CDR1 LNHDA and CDR2 SQIVND (reference sequence). Trimming took 5 bases from V and 0 from J; bases not matched to a gene: 10. The CDR3 runs to 17 residues. The CDR3 spells CASSSPTGGRSTDTQYF. The CDR3 nucleotides are TGTGCCAGTAGTTCCCCGACGGGCGGGAGGAGCACAGATACGCAGTATTTT.

The V and J genes are TRBV28 and TRBJ2-1; a possible D gene is TRBD1 (6 bases). Trimming took 4 bases from V and 6 from J, leaving 19 bases between them. From germline, CDR1 is MDHEN and CDR2 SYDVKM. The CDR3 totals 16 residues. CDR3 DNA sequence: TGTGCCAGCAGTTCCCTCGGGGCAGGGGCGGGCAATGAGCAGTTCTTC. It codes for CASSSLGAGAGNEQFF.

The gene calls are TRBV30 and TRBJ1-1; possibly TRBD1 for D (6 bases). Germline V gene lookup returns CDR1 GTSNPN and CDR2 SVGIG (reference sequence). V was clipped by 5 bases and J by 1 base, with 11 bases between them. The CDR3 spans 13 residues. The CDR3 DNA reads TGTGCCTGGGGGCAGGGGTGGAACACTGAAGCTTTCTTT. Protein sequence: CAWGQGWNTEAFF.

The CDR3 sequence: CASSPLTAGSDTQYF. The CDR3 DNA is TGTGCCAGCTCACCCCTGACTGCAGGGTCAGATACGCAGTATTTT. The chain uses TRBV18 and TRBJ2-3, with D possibly matching TRBD1 (5 bases). Germline values: CDR1 KGHSH, CDR2 LQKENI. The CDR3 runs to 15 residues. Deletions cut 3 bases from V and 4 bases from J, with 14 bases between.

This chain uses TRBV7-8 with TRBJ1-1, with 9 bases lining up with TRBD1. Trimming took 3 bases from V and 1 from J; bases not matched to a gene: 15. The CDR3 runs to 19 residues. In germline, CDR1 is SGHVS, CDR2 FQNEAQ. CDR3 protein: CASSFPYIYPGQGNTEAFF. CDR3 sequence (DNA): TGTGCCAGCAGCTTCCCCTATATATACCCGGGACAGGGGAACACTGAAGCTTTCTTT.